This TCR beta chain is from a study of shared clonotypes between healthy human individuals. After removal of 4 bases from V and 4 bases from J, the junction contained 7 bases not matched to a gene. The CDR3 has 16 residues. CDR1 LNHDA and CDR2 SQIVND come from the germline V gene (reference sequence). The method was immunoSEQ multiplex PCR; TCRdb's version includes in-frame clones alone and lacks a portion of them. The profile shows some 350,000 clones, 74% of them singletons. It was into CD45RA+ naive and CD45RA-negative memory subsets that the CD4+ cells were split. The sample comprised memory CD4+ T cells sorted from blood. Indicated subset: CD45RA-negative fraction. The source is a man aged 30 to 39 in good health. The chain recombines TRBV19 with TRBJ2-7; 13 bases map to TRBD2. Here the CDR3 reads CASSRGLAGAGYEQYF. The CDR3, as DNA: TGTGCCAGTAGTAGAGGACTAGCGGGAGCAGGTTACGAGCAGTACTTC.